This passage covers 25 T cell receptor beta chains from one sample sequenced in a study of cytomegalovirus exposure and HLA in healthy donors. Sequencing was performed with immunoSEQ multiplex PCR; in TCRdb, only in-frame clones are kept and a portion is missing. The sample has tens of thousands of clones; 90% to 95% are singletons. Sequenced sample: PBMCs. Source of these receptors: a man aged 18 to 35 in good health and CMV-seronegative.

The rearrangement links TRBV5-5 to TRBJ1-5; D perhaps matches TRBD1 (5 bases). Trimming shortened V by 6 bases and J by 6 bases, and 22 bases separated the two germline ends. Germline V gene sequence: CDR1 SGHKS, CDR2 YYEKEE (reference sequence). The CDR3 extends over 16 amino acids. The CDR3 is CASTSSGRGESQPQHF. Here the CDR3 DNA reads TGTGCCAGCACCTCGTCGGGACGGGGGGAGAGTCAGCCCCAGCATTTT.

This sequence joins TRBV7-2 and TRBJ1-4, with a possible D match to TRBD1 (5 bases). Trimming left V 5 bases short and J 5 bases short, with 12 bases between. The CDR3 is 14 residues long. Germline V gene lookup returns CDR1 SGHTA and CDR2 FQGNSA. CDR3 sequence: CASSPARENEKLFF. The CDR3 DNA sequence: TGTGCCAGCAGCCCAGCCAGGGAAAATGAAAAACTGTTTTTT.

The rearrangement uses TRBV9 and TRBJ2-1; tentatively, D is TRBD2 (6 bases). Trimming left V 1 base short and J 8 bases short, with 10 bases between. Per the germline V gene, CDR1 is SGDLS and CDR2 is YYNGEE. The CDR3 has 13 residues. CDR3: CASSVQTSHEQFF. Written as DNA, the CDR3 is TGTGCCAGCAGCGTACAAACTAGCCATGAGCAGTTCTTC. The whole variable domain, remainder taken from reference TRBV9 and TRBJ2-1, is DSGVTQTPKHLITATGQRVTLRCSPRSGDLSVYWYQQSLDQGLQFLIQYYNGEERAKGNILERFSAQQFPDLHSELNLSSLELGDSALYFCASSVQTSHEQFFGPGTRLTVL.

V gene TRBV7-9 combines with J gene TRBJ2-5; 7 positions match TRBD2. Germline CDR1 SEHNR, CDR2 FQNEAQ (reference sequence). This CDR3 comprises 16 residues. J lost 7 bases, V lost 2 bases, and 13 bases had no gene match. CDR3 protein: CASSLREGGSAGTQYF. The CDR3 DNA follows: TGTGCCAGCAGCTTAAGGGAGGGAGGTTCAGCAGGGACCCAGTACTTC.

There are a few counts of this clone. The chain carries TRBV27 and TRBJ2-7; D may be TRBD1 (6 bases). This CDR3 spans 14 amino acids. From germline, CDR1 is MNHEY and CDR2 SMNVEV (reference sequence). V was shortened by 6 bases and J by 4 bases, with 16 bases between the two germline ends. The CDR3 protein is CASRPGAPWYEQYF. DNA for the CDR3: TGTGCCAGCAGACCAGGGGCCCCCTGGTACGAGCAGTACTTC.

This chain uses TRBV30 with TRBJ2-7; 7 bases align to TRBD2. CDR1 GTSNPN and CDR2 SVGIG come from the germline V gene (reference sequence). This CDR3 spans 15 amino acids. The V and J ends lost 4 bases and 9 bases, in that order; junction bases with no gene match: 18. DNA for the CDR3: TGTGCCTGGACCCCGTGGTCTAGCGGATCGAAGAGGCAGTACTTC. This encodes CAWTPWSSGSKRQYF.

The chain has TRBV25-1 and TRBJ2-3; possible D gene TRBD2, 5 bases. CDR3 size: 15 residues. Germline assignment: CDR1 MGHDK and CDR2 SYGVNS. Between the trimmed V and J ends, which lost 7 bases and 4 bases, there was a span of 18 bases. CDR3 nucleotides: TGTGCCAGCACTCCAGCGGTGACGGGCCCAGATACGCAGTATTTT. Protein product: CASTPAVTGPDTQYF.

The genes are TRBV28 and TRBJ1-2; tentatively, D is TRBD1 (5 bases). Looked up from germline, CDR1 is MDHEN and CDR2 is SYDVKM. The CDR3 length is 15 residues. The V and J ends lost 6 bases and 5 bases respectively, with 19 bases between them. The CDR3 DNA reads as TGTGCCAGCAGCTCCGACGTCAGGGCATTGTATGGCTACACCTTC. As protein: CASSSDVRALYGYTF.

In DNA, the CDR3 is TGTGCCAGCAGTAAAGGGAGCTCTGGAAACACCATATATTTT. It translates to CASSKGSSGNTIYF. V usage is TRBV6-5 and J usage is TRBJ1-3; D gene uncertain. CDR3 length equals 14 residues. Germline values: CDR1 MNHEY, CDR2 SVGAGI. Trimming removed 5 bases at V and 0 bases at J, with 8 bases between.

This sequence joins TRBV7-2 and TRBJ2-5, with D perhaps TRBD2 (5 bases). There are 13 residues in the CDR3. The V gene lost 8 bases and the J gene lost 2 bases, with 12 bases spanning the gap. CDR1 and CDR2 (germline): SGHTA, FQGNSA. As DNA, the CDR3 is TGTGCCAGCGCCCGGGGTCTGCAAGAGACCCAGTACTTC. The encoded protein is CASARGLQETQYF.

The CDR3 DNA reads as TGTGCCAGCAGCTTAGATATGCTTGAGGGAACTGAAGCTTTCTTT. Translation gives CASSLDMLEGTEAFF. This chain uses TRBV11-2 with TRBJ1-1, with D hard to call. V was pared by 0 bases and J by 5 bases, with 13 bases between. Germline lookup yields CDR1 SGHAT and CDR2 FQNNGV. The CDR3 totals 15 residues.

The V call is TRBV7-3, the J call TRBJ2-1, with TRBD1 identical over 7 bases. CDR3 size: 16 residues. Germline lookup yields CDR1 SGHTA and CDR2 FQGTGA. With 4 bases clipped from V and 9 bases from J, the junction kept 15 bases outside the gene matches. Here the CDR3 reads CASSSRQGERLGEQFF. The CDR3 coding sequence is TGTGCCAGCAGCTCCCGGCAGGGGGAGAGGTTAGGTGAGCAGTTCTTC.

Only one count was recorded for this clone. The V call is TRBV6-4, the J call TRBJ2-3; 12 bases fit TRBD2. The CDR3 is 15 residues long. Germline V CDR1 and CDR2: MRHNA, SNTAGT. The V and J ends lost 5 bases and 4 bases, in that order; junction bases with no gene match: 4. CDR3 nucleotides: TGTGCCAGCAGTAGACTAGCGGGAGAAGCAGATACGCAGTATTTT. Translated: CASSRLAGEADTQYF.

The J gene is TRBJ2-5, the V gene TRBV5-6; D might be TRBD2 (5 bases). The V end was cut by 4 bases, the J end by 1 base, with 8 bases between. Per germline, CDR1 SGHDT and CDR2 YYEEEE. The CDR3 loop spans 13 amino acids. CDR3 protein: CASSRAVQETQYF. CDR3 bases: TGTGCCAGCAGCCGAGCGGTCCAAGAGACCCAGTACTTC.

The chain combines TRBV28 with TRBJ2-2; 12 positions agree with TRBD2. The germline gives CDR1 MDHEN, CDR2 SYDVKM. With V trimmed by 6 bases and J by 5 bases, 10 bases remained unmatched. CDR3 length: 17 amino acids. CDR3 coding DNA: TGTGCCAGCAGGGGGCTAGCGGGAGGGCCGGGAACCGGGGAGCTGTTTTTT. It specifies CASRGLAGGPGTGELFF.

The rearrangement joins TRBV4-1 to TRBJ2-3; D is undetermined. The CDR3 contains 14 residues. In germline, CDR1 is MGHRA, CDR2 YSYEKL. Trimming removed 1 base at V and 2 bases at J, with 7 bases between. CDR3 bases: TGCGCCAGCAGCCAAGGCGTCATCACAGATACGCAGTATTTT. It is translated as CASSQGVITDTQYF.

The gene calls are TRBV7-2 and TRBJ2-3; D might be TRBD2 (6 bases). Germline assignment: CDR1 SGHTA and CDR2 FQGNSA. The CDR3 totals 13 residues. Trimming took 3 bases from V and 4 from J, leaving 8 bases between them. CDR3 loop: CASSFRGSDTQYF. CDR3 in DNA: TGTGCCAGCAGCTTCCGGGGGTCAGATACGCAGTATTTT.

This chain joins TRBV27 and TRBJ2-7, with 7 bases fitting TRBD1. The CDR3 totals 14 residues. The V and J ends lost 3 bases and 5 bases, in that order; junction bases with no gene match: 7. Germline assignment: CDR1 MNHEY and CDR2 SMNVEV (reference sequence). The CDR3 coding sequence is TGTGCCAGCAGTTTCGAGACAGGGATACACGAGCAGTACTTC. The encoded protein is CASSFETGIHEQYF.

This chain uses TRBV27 with TRBJ2-6; D not certain. V was pared by 3 bases and J by 0 bases, with 3 bases between. CDR3 length equals 14 residues. Germline lookup yields CDR1 MNHEY and CDR2 SMNVEV (reference sequence). Here the CDR3 DNA reads TGTGCCAGCAGTTTTAACTCTGGGGCCAACGTCCTGACTTTC. This sequence encodes CASSFNSGANVLTF.

The rearrangement uses TRBV21-1 and TRBJ2-7; the table names TRBD2, a call not compared with the DNA. TRBV21-1 is tagged as a pseudogene. The CDR3 spans 13 residues. In nucleotides, the CDR3 is TGTGCCAGCACCGCAGTGACTACCTACGAGCAGTACTTC. This encodes CASTAVTTYEQYF.

As concerns this clone: The same CDR3 also results from other DNA sequences found in this sample. The CDR3 sequence is CASSLRAGNQPQHF. CDR3 DNA sequence: TGTGCCAGCAGTTTACGTGCGGGTAATCAGCCCCAGCATTTT. The chain links TRBV27 to TRBJ1-5; D gene unclear. With 2 bases removed from V and 4 bases from J, the gap between germline ends came to 9 bases. Germline-derived CDR1 and CDR2 are MNHEY and SMNVEV (reference sequence). The CDR3 length is 14 residues.

The rearrangement joins TRBV7-2 to TRBJ2-3, with TRBD2 as a possible D gene (6 bases). Germline V gene lookup returns CDR1 SGHTA and CDR2 FQGNSA. The V end lost 5 bases, the J end lost 9 bases, and 18 bases lay between the germline ends. CDR3 length: 14 residues. The CDR3 nucleotides are TGTGCCAGCAGCCCACGTGGGGCGGGGAAAACGCAGTATTTT. Its protein product is CASSPRGAGKTQYF.

The chain combines TRBV30 with TRBJ2-7; 10 positions match TRBD2. The J segment lost 2 bases and the V segment lost 5 bases, leaving 6 bases of the junction unmatched. The CDR3 has 14 amino acids. Per the germline V gene, CDR1 is GTSNPN and CDR2 is SVGIG (reference sequence). CDR3: CAWASGSVAYEQYF. CDR3 in DNA: TGTGCCTGGGCTAGCGGGAGTGTTGCCTACGAGCAGTACTTC.

This clone appeared once. The V gene is TRBV6-5, the J gene TRBJ2-1; 10 positions agree with TRBD2. The CDR3 spans 14 residues. Germline CDR1 MNHEY, CDR2 SVGAGI. V was clipped by 5 bases and J by 4 bases; unmatched bases: 2. The CDR3: CASSLAGAYNEQFF. DNA of the CDR3: TGTGCCAGCAGTCTAGCGGGAGCGTACAATGAGCAGTTCTTC.

The CDR3 here is CSVRDSYGVNEQYF. In DNA, the CDR3 is TGCAGCGTTAGGGACAGCTACGGGGTCAACGAGCAGTACTTC. This sequence joins TRBV29-1 and TRBJ2-7, with 7 bases lining up with TRBD1. The germline V gene has CDR1 SQVTM and CDR2 ANQGSEA. The V and J ends lost 5 bases and 5 bases, in that order; junction bases with no gene match: 12. The CDR3 runs 14 residues.